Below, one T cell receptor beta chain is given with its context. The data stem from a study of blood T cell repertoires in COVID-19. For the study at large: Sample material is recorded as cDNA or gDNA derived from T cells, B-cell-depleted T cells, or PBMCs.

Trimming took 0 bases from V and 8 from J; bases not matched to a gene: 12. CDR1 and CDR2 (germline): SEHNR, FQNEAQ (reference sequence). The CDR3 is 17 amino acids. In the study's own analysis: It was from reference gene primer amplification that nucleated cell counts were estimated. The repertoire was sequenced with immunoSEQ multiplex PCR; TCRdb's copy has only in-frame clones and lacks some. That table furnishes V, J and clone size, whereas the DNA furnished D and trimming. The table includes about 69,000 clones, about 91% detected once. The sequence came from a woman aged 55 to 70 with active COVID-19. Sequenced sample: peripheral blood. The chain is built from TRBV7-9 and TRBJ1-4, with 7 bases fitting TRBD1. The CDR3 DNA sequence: TGTGCCAGCAGCTTAGCCGTCAGGGGGAAGGCGAACGAAAAACTGTTTTTT. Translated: CASSLAVRGKANEKLFF.